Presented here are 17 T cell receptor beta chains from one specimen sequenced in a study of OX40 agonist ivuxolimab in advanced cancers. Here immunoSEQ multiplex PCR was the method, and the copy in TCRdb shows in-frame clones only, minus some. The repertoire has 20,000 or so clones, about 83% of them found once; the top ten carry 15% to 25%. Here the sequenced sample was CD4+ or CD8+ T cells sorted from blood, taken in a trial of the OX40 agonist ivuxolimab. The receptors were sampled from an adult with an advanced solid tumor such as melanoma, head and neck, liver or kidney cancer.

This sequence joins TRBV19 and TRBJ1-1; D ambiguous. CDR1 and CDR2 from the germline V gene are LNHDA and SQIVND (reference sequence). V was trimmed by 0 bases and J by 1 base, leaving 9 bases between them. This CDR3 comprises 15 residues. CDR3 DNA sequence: TGTGCCAGTAGTATAGATGGCTGGGGGAACACTGAAGCTTTCTTT. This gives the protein CASSIDGWGNTEAFF. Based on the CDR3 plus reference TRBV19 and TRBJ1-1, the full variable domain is DGGITQSPKYLFRKEGQNVTLSCEQNLNHDAMYWYRQDPGQGLRLIYYSQIVNDFQKGDIAEGYSVSREKKESFPLTVTSAQKNPTAFYLCASSIDGWGNTEAFFGQGTRLTVV.

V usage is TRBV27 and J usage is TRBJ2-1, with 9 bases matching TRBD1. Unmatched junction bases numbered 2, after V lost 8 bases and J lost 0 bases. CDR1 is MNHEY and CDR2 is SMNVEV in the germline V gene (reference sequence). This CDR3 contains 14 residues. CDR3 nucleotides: TGTGCCAGCTCGGGACAGGGCTCCTACAATGAGCAGTTCTTC. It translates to CASSGQGSYNEQFF.

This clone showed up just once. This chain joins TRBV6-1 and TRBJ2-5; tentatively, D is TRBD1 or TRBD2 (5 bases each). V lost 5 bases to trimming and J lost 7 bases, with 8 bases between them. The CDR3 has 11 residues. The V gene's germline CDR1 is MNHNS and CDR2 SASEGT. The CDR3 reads CASSPGRTQYF. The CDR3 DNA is TGTGCCAGCAGTCCAGGGAGGACCCAGTACTTC.

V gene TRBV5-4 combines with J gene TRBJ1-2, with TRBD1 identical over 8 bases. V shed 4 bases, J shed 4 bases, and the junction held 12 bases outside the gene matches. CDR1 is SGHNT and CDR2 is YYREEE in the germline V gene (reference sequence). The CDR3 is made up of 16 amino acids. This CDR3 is CASSPHPGGDGYGYTF. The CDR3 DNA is TGTGCCAGCAGCCCCCACCCAGGGGGCGATGGCTATGGCTACACCTTC.

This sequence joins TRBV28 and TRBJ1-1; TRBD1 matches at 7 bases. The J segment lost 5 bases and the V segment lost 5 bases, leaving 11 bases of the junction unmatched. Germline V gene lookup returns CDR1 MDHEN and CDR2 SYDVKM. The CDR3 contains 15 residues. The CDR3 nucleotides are TGTGCCAGCAGTCGGGACCAGGGGGGTTGGACTGAAGCTTTCTTT. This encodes CASSRDQGGWTEAFF. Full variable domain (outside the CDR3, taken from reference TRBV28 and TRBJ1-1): DVKVTQSSRYLVKRTGEKVFLECVQDMDHENMFWYRQDPGLGLRLIYFSYDVKMKEKGDIPEGYSVSREKKERFSLILESASTNQTSMYLCASSRDQGGWTEAFFGQGTRLTVV.

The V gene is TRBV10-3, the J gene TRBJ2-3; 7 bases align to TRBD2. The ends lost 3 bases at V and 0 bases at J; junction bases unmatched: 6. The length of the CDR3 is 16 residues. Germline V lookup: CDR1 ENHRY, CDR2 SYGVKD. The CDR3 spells CAISDFSAGSTDTQYF. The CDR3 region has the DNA TGTGCCATCAGTGATTTCTCAGCGGGGAGCACAGATACGCAGTATTTT.

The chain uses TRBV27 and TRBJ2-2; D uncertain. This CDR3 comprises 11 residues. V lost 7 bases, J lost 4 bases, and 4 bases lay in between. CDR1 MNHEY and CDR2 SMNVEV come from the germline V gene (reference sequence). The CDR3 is CASIPTGELFF. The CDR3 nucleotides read TGTGCCAGCATTCCCACCGGGGAGCTGTTTTTT.

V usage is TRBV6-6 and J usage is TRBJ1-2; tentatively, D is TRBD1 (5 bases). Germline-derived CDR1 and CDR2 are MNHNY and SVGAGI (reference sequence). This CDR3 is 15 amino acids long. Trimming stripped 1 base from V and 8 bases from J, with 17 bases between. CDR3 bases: TGTGCCAGCAGTTACTTACTTACGGGGGGGGACGGCTACACCTTC. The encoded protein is CASSYLLTGGDGYTF.

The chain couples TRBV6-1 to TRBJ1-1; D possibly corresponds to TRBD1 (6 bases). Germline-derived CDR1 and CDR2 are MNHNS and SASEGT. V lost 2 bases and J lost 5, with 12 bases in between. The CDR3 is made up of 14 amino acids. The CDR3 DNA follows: TGTGCCAGCAGTGAATTCCCGGGGGCTACTGAAGCTTTCTTT. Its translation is CASSEFPGATEAFF.

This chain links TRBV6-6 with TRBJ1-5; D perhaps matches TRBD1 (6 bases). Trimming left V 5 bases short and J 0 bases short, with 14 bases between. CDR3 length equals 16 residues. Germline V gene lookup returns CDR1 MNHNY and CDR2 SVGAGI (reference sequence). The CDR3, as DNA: TGTGCCAGCAGTGCTGACAGGAGCTATAGCAATCAGCCCCAGCATTTT. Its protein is CASSADRSYSNQPQHF.

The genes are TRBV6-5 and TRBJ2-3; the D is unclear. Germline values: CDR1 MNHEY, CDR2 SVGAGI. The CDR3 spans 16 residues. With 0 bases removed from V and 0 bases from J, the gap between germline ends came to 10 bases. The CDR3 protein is CASSYSGFYSTDTQYF. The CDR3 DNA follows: TGTGCCAGCAGTTACTCGGGATTCTATAGCACAGATACGCAGTATTTT.

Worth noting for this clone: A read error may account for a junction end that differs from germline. CDR3 protein: CVSSLAGLEQYF. In DNA, the CDR3 is TGTGTCAGCAGCTTAGCAGGGCTCGAGCAGTACTTC. The chain employs TRBV7-9 and TRBJ2-7; TRBD1 might be the D (5 bases). The CDR3 spans 12 residues. Germline CDR1 reads SEHNR; CDR2 reads FQNEAQ (reference sequence).

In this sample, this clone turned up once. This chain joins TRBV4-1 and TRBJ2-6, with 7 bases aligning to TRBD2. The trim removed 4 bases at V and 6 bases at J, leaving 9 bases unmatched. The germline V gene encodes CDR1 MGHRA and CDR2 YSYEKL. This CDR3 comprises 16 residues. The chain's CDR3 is CASSRGGLGQANVLTF. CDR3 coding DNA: TGCGCCAGCAGCCGCGGGGGACTGGGCCAGGCCAACGTCCTGACTTTC.

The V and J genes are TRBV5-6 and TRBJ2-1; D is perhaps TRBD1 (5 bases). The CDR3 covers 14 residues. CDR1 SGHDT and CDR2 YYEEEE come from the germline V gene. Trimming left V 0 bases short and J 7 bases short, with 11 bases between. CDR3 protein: CASSLDRKKNEQFF. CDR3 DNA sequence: TGTGCCAGCAGCTTGGACAGGAAGAAAAATGAGCAGTTCTTC.

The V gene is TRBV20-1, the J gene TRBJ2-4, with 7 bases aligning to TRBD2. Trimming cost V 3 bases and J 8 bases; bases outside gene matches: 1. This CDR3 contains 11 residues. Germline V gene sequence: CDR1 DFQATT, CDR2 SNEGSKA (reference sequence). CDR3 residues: CSASGRYIQYF. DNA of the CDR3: TGCAGTGCTAGCGGGAGGTACATTCAGTACTTC.

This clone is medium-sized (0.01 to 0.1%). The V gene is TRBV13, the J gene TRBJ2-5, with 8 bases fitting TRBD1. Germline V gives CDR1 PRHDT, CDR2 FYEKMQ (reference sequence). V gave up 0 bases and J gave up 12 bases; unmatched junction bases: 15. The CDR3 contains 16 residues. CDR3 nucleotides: TGTGCCAGCAGCTTAGGCCACCTGGGCGCCCGGGACAGGAAGTACTTC. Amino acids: CASSLGHLGARDRKYF.

CDR3 region: CASGLVSGGSLSYEQYF. The CDR3 bases are TGTGCTAGTGGTTTGGTCAGCGGGGGGTCCCTTTCCTACGAGCAGTACTTC. The chain combines TRBV12-5 with TRBJ2-7; TRBD2 matches at 9 bases. CDR1 and CDR2 (germline): LGHNT, FRNRAP. Unmatched junction bases numbered 7, after V lost 0 bases and J lost 1 base. The CDR3 runs 17 residues.